The T cell receptor (beta chain) under discussion was sequenced for a study of response to subunit inactivated influenza vaccine. Study-level findings and limits: It was suggested by the authors that few new T cells are recruited by each seasonal influenza vaccination.

The CDR3 spans 13 residues. The ends lost 7 bases at V and 9 bases at J; junction bases unmatched: 10. CDR1 is WSHSY, CDR2 SAAADI, per germline. MiXCR, applied by TCRdb to the RT-PCR reads, yields one record per CDR3 protein. The data hold roughly 760,000 distinct CDR3 sequences, with around 20% observed a single time. This clonotype was seen only a few times. Its antigen is currently unknown. The TCR was taken from a man aged 50-59 years who received an inactivated influenza vaccine. Specimen: PBMCs from blood, collected roughly 5 days after vaccination. The chain carries TRBV10-2 and TRBJ1-2; the match to TRBD1 covers 8 bases. The CDR3 nucleotides read TGCGCCAGCACTTCGACCGGACAGGGACGCTACACCTTC. It is translated as CASTSTGQGRYTF.